The rows below give T cell receptor beta chains drawn from one sample of a study of T cells after posttransplantation cyclophosphamide. Sequenced by immunoSEQ multiplex PCR; TCRdb stores in-frame clones only, minus some. This sample has tens of thousands of clones, each found more than once. Sequenced sample: PBMCs. The receptors derive from a woman in her fifties or sixties in good health and a related stem cell transplant donor. The CDR3 runs from the conserved cysteine through the conserved F or W. D genes are given only for firm matches. Part of the rows lack a size; the others show once, few, many or a class for expanded clones.

J gene	clone size	D gene	V gene	CDR3 protein	CDR3 DNA
TRBJ2-1	many	TRBD2	TRBV2	CASSPKLAGVYNEQFF	TGTGCCAGCAGTCCCAAACTAGCGGGTGTTTACAATGAGCAGTTCTTC
TRBJ2-7	many	TRBD1	TRBV18	CASSPLRGRKPYEQYF	TGTGCCAGCTCACCACTCAGGGGGCGAAAGCCCTACGAGCAGTACTTC
TRBJ1-3	many	NA	TRBV6-6	CASSMGQTGNTIYF	TGTGCCAGCAGTATGGGACAAACTGGAAACACCATATATTTT
TRBJ2-6	few	TRBD1	TRBV5-1	CASSLRGQGPTGANVLTF	TGCGCCAGCAGCTTGCGGGGACAGGGGCCCACTGGGGCCAACGTCCTGACTTTC
TRBJ1-1	many	TRBD1	TRBV7-9	CASSVTGTDHTEAFF	TGTGCCAGCAGCGTCACCGGGACAGATCACACTGAAGCTTTCTTT
TRBJ1-1	many	NA	TRBV6-2/TRBV6-3	CASSYWQGLNTEAFF	TGTGCCAGCAGTTACTGGCAGGGGTTGAACACTGAAGCTTTCTTT
TRBJ1-1	many	TRBD1	TRBV5-8	CASRLTGRDTEAFF	TGTGCCAGCAGACTGACAGGGCGGGACACTGAAGCTTTCTTT
TRBJ1-2	many	NA	TRBV6-1	CASRRTPDLVFGYTF	TGTGCCAGCAGGAGGACTCCGGACCTCGTCTTCGGCTACACCTTC
TRBJ2-2	many	TRBD1	TRBV7-9	CASSFGTDTGELFF	TGTGCCAGCAGCTTCGGGACAGACACCGGGGAGCTGTTTTTT
TRBJ2-3	many	NA	TRBV12-3/TRBV12-4	CASSRAGQLNTDTQYF	TGTGCCAGCAGCCGAGCAGGGCAACTAAACACAGATACGCAGTATTTT
TRBJ2-1	many	TRBD1	TRBV19	CASSKALGGTVLLIREQFF	TGTGCCAGTAGTAAGGCCCTCGGTGGGACAGTCCTACTTATCCGTGAGCAGTTCTTC
TRBJ2-5	many	TRBD2	TRBV2	CASSETSGGQETQYF	TGTGCCAGCAGTGAGACTAGCGGAGGGCAAGAGACCCAGTACTTC
TRBJ1-1	many	NA	TRBV5-4	CASSLHGVAFF	TGTGCCAGCAGCTTACACGGGGTAGCTTTCTTT
TRBJ1-1	many	NA	TRBV27	CASSLRGAVTEAFF	TGTGCCAGCAGTTTGAGAGGGGCGGTCACTGAAGCTTTCTTT
TRBJ2-7	few	TRBD2	TRBV29-1	CSVGKRLAGEEQYF	TGCAGCGTTGGGAAACGACTAGCGGGAGAGGAGCAGTACTTC
TRBJ1-2	few	NA	TRBV6-1	CASSPLESRGFGYTF	TGTGCCAGCAGTCCATTAGAATCGCGCGGGTTCGGCTACACCTTC
TRBJ1-2	few	TRBD1	TRBV30	CAWSRGRGLYGYTF	TGTGCCTGGAGTAGGGGCAGGGGGCTCTATGGCTACACCTTC
TRBJ2-5	few	NA	TRBV19	CASSIGGNGETQYF	TGTGCCAGTAGTATTGGCGGGAATGGGGAGACCCAGTACTTC
TRBJ2-1	many	NA	TRBV11-2	CASSFGDSNEQFF	TGTGCCAGCAGCTTCGGGGACTCCAATGAGCAGTTCTTC
TRBJ2-2	many	NA	TRBV12-5	CASGLAGKELFF	TGTGCTAGTGGTTTGGCAGGGAAGGAGCTGTTTTTT
TRBJ2-5	few	TRBD2	TRBV27	CASSQGLAGVETQYF	TGTGCCAGCAGCCAGGGACTAGCGGGAGTGGAGACCCAGTACTTC
TRBJ2-5	many	NA	TRBV5-1	CASSFLQETQYF	TGCGCCAGCAGCTTCCTCCAAGAGACCCAGTACTTC
TRBJ1-1	many	NA	TRBV12-3/TRBV12-4	CASSLGVGTEAFF	TGTGCCAGCAGTTTAGGGGTAGGGACTGAAGCTTTCTTT
TRBJ2-7	many	NA	TRBV7-4	CASSSTGEGHEQYF	TGTGCCAGCAGTAGTACAGGGGAGGGCCACGAGCAGTACTTC
TRBJ2-1	many	TRBD1	TRBV5-1	CASSPGTVVGNEQFF	TGCGCCAGCTCACCAGGGACAGTCGTCGGTAATGAGCAGTTCTTC
TRBJ1-1	many	TRBD1	TRBV7-2	CASSPATGGGRAFF	TGTGCCAGCAGCCCCGCTACAGGGGGCGGGAGGGCTTTCTTT
TRBJ2-2	many	TRBD2	TRBV7-7	CASSPGLANTGELFF	TGTGCCAGCAGCCCGGGACTAGCGAACACCGGGGAGCTGTTTTTT
TRBJ2-1	many	TRBD1	TRBV7-2	CASSRGQGVYNEQFF	TGTGCCAGCAGCCGGGGACAGGGGGTTTACAATGAGCAGTTCTTC
TRBJ1-2	NA	TRBD1	TRBV18	CASSPRQGPNYGYTF	TGTGCCAGCTCACCCCGACAGGGCCCTAACTATGGCTACACCTTC
TRBJ2-3	NA	TRBD1	TRBV7-7	CASSLDRGTDTQYF	TGTGCCAGCAGCCTCGACAGGGGGACAGATACGCAGTATTTT
TRBJ1-3	many	NA	TRBV2	CASSTQGSSGNTIYF	TGTGCCAGCAGTACCCAGGGGAGCTCTGGAAACACCATATATTTT
TRBJ1-3	many	NA	TRBV11-2	CASSLGLSGNTIYF	TGTGCCAGCAGCTTAGGGCTCTCTGGAAACACCATATATTTT
TRBJ1-1	many	NA	TRBV25-1	CASSEYWQVGANTEAFF	TGTGCCAGCAGTGAATACTGGCAGGTGGGTGCGAACACTGAAGCTTTCTTT
TRBJ1-2	many	NA	TRBV6-2/TRBV6-3	CASSYKGNYGYTF	TGTGCCAGCAGTTACAAGGGGAACTATGGCTACACCTTC
TRBJ1-5	many	NA	TRBV19	CASSWRGYESNQPQHF	TGTGCCAGTAGTTGGAGGGGCTATGAAAGCAATCAGCCCCAGCATTTT
TRBJ2-5	NA	NA	TRBV9	CASSVAGSREETQYF	TGTGCCAGCAGCGTAGCTGGCTCTCGGGAAGAGACCCAGTACTTC